This T cell receptor (beta chain) was retrieved from a study of cytomegalovirus exposure and HLA in healthy donors. To note about this clone: Its antigen is undetermined.

Study-level points and caveats: Donors belonging to an Asian-associated ancestry cluster reportedly showed fewer N-insertions in productive TCRs than the 666-donor mean, according to what a later analysis found.

With 60 Vbeta and 13 Jbeta primers, the PCR was carried out. TCRdb's table, derived via immunoSEQ multiplex PCR, lists solely in-frame clones and lacks some. The data hold roughly 190,000 clones, with about four fifths observed a single time. The CDR3 sequence is 15 residues long. V was clipped by 2 bases and J by 4 bases; unmatched bases: 6. Germline CDR1 and CDR2: MGHRA and YSYEKL. Sequenced input: PBMCs. The chain has TRBV4-1 and TRBJ2-5; 8 bases line up with TRBD1. This TCR derives from a girl aged 10 to 17 in good health and CMV-seropositive. The DNA for the CDR3 is TGCGCCAGCAGCCAACAGCCAGGGGGCGCAGAGACCCAGTACTTC. Translating it yields CASSQQPGGAETQYF.